The entry that follows covers one T cell receptor (beta chain) sequence. This CDR3 is 14 amino acids long. These data come from a study of CD8 T cells in Susac syndrome. The authors reverse transcribed about 0.5 to 1 ug RNA with random hexamers. By means of immunoSEQ multiplex PCR, TCR beta CDR3 spanning 54 Vbeta and 13 Jbeta underwent amplification. TCRdb passed the immunoSEQ multiplex PCR reads through MiXCR, listing each CDR3 protein once. The table includes about 290,000 distinct CDR3 sequences, over 75% detected once. This receptor was identified in a human donor with multiple sclerosis. This chain links TRBV12-3 or TRBV12-4 with TRBJ2-1; 8 nucleotides line up with TRBD1. TRBJ2-7 explains the end of the DNA better; the J call may be wrong. Input material: CD8+ T cells from PBMCs. This chain's CDR3 is CASSRGTGGVEQYF. DNA for the CDR3: TGTGCCAGCAGCCGAGGGACAGGAGGAGTAGAGCAGTACTTC.